One sample yielded the 30 T cell receptor beta chains listed below, sequenced in a study of blood T cell repertoires in COVID-19. Sequencing used immunoSEQ multiplex PCR; TCRdb keeps in-frame clones, though not all of them. The table has a few hundred thousand clones, about 91% seen once. Sequencing was carried out using peripheral blood. The receptors originated from a woman younger than 45 who had recovered from COVID-19.

This clone showed up just once. This sequence joins TRBV18 and TRBJ2-3; 9 bases agree with TRBD2. Germline assignment: CDR1 KGHSH and CDR2 LQKENI. Germline trimming cut 3 bases from V and 4 bases from J; bases unmatched to any gene: 23. This CDR3 region has 21 residues. CDR3 protein: CASSPPSGGPRPGGRSDTQYF. CDR3 nucleotide sequence: TGTGCCAGCTCACCGCCCAGCGGGGGGCCCCGTCCAGGGGGACGTTCAGATACGCAGTATTTT.

The J gene is TRBJ2-2, the V gene TRBV18; 8 bases are a match to TRBD1. The germline CDR1 and CDR2 sequences are KGHSH and LQKENI. Trimming took 4 bases from V and 2 from J; bases not matched to a gene: 12. This CDR3 comprises 18 residues. CDR3 DNA: TGTGCCAGCTCACTCCGCCGAATGGACAGGGTTAACACCGGGGAGCTGTTTTTT. Residues: CASSLRRMDRVNTGELFF.

This chain links TRBV5-1 with TRBJ2-7; TRBD2 matches at 13 bases. Trimming at V came to 3 bases and at J to 3 bases, leaving 6 bases not matched to a gene. The CDR3 sequence is 16 residues long. In germline, CDR1 is SGHRS, CDR2 YFSETQ. CDR3 loop: CASSYTGTSGIYEQYF. CDR3 bases: TGCGCCAGCAGCTATACCGGGACTAGCGGGATCTACGAGCAGTACTTC.

The genes are TRBV18 and TRBJ1-2; D is unclear. Trimming pared 3 bases from V and 2 bases from J, leaving 13 bases between. This CDR3 contains 15 residues. CDR1 and CDR2 from the germline V gene are KGHSH and LQKENI. The CDR3 DNA is TGTGCCAGCTCACCCTCGGACTTCCTGAACTATGGCTACACCTTC. Translating gives CASSPSDFLNYGYTF.

This chain connects TRBV7-2 to TRBJ1-6, with 8 bases identical to TRBD1. Germline V gene sequence: CDR1 SGHTA, CDR2 FQGNSA. Losses at the gene ends were 5 bases for V and 12 bases for J; bases not matched to a gene: 12. The CDR3 spans 15 residues. This CDR3 is CASSPYRGGGGPLHF. The CDR3, as DNA: TGTGCCAGCAGCCCTTACAGGGGGGGAGGAGGACCCCTCCACTTT.

The J gene is TRBJ2-1, the V gene TRBV7-8, with D perhaps matching TRBD1 (6 bases). Germline assignment: CDR1 SGHVS and CDR2 FQNEAQ. The CDR3 spans 19 residues. V was shortened by 1 base and J by 5 bases, with 24 bases between the two germline ends. The CDR3 reads CASSLEITRGTTHNNEQFF. The CDR3 DNA reads TGTGCCAGCAGCTTAGAAATTACGCGTGGGACAACCCACAACAATGAGCAGTTCTTC.

The CDR3 here is CASSLQGEQYF. Here the CDR3 DNA reads TGTGCCAGCAGCCTGCAGGGCGAGCAGTACTTC. The chain employs TRBV28 and TRBJ2-7; D might be TRBD1 (5 bases). The CDR3 is made up of 11 amino acids. The germline V gene encodes CDR1 MDHEN and CDR2 SYDVKM. The ends were cut back, 6 bases at V and 6 bases at J, with 9 bases in the middle.

V and J are TRBV28 and TRBJ1-5, with a weak D call TRBD1 (5 bases). Germline loops: CDR1 MDHEN, CDR2 SYDVKM. The ends were cut back, 8 bases at V and 0 bases at J, with 14 bases in the middle. The CDR3 is 15 residues long. CDR3 in amino acids: CASVQGHPSNQPQHF. The CDR3 region has the DNA TGTGCCAGCGTCCAAGGACATCCTAGCAATCAGCCCCAGCATTTT.

This sequence joins TRBV15 and TRBJ2-4; 7 bases fit TRBD2. CDR1 LNHNV and CDR2 YYDKDF come from the germline V gene (reference sequence). The CDR3 spans 16 residues. V shed 4 bases and J 3 bases; nucleotides not matched to a gene: 9. The chain's CDR3 is CATSNLAGVDKNIQYF. CDR3 DNA sequence: TGTGCCACCAGCAACTTGGCGGGGGTGGACAAAAACATTCAGTACTTC.

The genes are TRBV24-1 and TRBJ2-5; 10 bases are shared with TRBD1. CDR3 size: 16 residues. V lost 6 bases to trimming and J lost 4 bases; unmatched junction nucleotides: 10. The germline gives CDR1 KGHDR, CDR2 SFDVKD. This CDR3 reads CATSSGTGVGGETQYF. In DNA form, the CDR3 reads TGTGCCACCAGTTCCGGGACAGGGGTGGGTGGAGAGACCCAGTACTTC.

The rearrangement links TRBV28 to TRBJ1-5; the D gene is possibly TRBD1 (6 bases). The V gene's germline CDR1 is MDHEN and CDR2 SYDVKM. V lost 2 bases to trimming and J lost 3 bases, with 11 bases between them. The CDR3 extends over 15 amino acids. The CDR3 protein is CASSLRTVFNQPQHF. As DNA, the CDR3 is TGTGCCAGCAGTTTACGGACAGTATTCAATCAGCCCCAGCATTTT.

The J gene is TRBJ2-5, the V gene TRBV11-3, with a tentative D call TRBD1 (6 bases). The germline CDR1 and CDR2 sequences are SGHNT and YENEEA. This CDR3 comprises 15 residues. Trimming shortened V by 5 bases and J by 2 bases, and 15 bases separated the two germline ends. CDR3 nucleotides: TGTGCCAGCAGCCAAACAGGGAGCTCACAAGAGACCCAGTACTTC. It yields the protein CASSQTGSSQETQYF. Looking up the rest from reference TRBV11-3 and TRBJ2-5 gives the full variable domain: EAGVVQSPRYKIIEKKQPVAFWCNPISGHNTLYWYLQNLGQGPELLIRYENEEAVDDSQLPKDRFSAERLKGVDSTLKIQPAELGDSAVYLCASSQTGSSQETQYFGPGTRLLVL.

The sample holds a few counts of this clone. V is TRBV2 and J is TRBJ1-2; 9 nucleotides line up with TRBD1. Germline CDR1 SNHLY, CDR2 FYNNEI. CDR3 size: 15 residues. Trimming took 2 bases from V and 8 from J; bases not matched to a gene: 9. In nucleotides, the CDR3 is TGTGCCAGCAGTGAACAGGGACAGGGCCTGGGGGGCTACACCTTC. Protein: CASSEQGQGLGGYTF.

This chain joins TRBV19 and TRBJ2-5; no clear D gene. Trimming pared 1 base from V and 3 bases from J, leaving 6 bases between. Germline V gene sequence: CDR1 LNHDA, CDR2 SQIVND (reference sequence). This CDR3 has 13 residues. CDR3: CASSIGQKETQYF. The CDR3 nucleotides are TGTGCCAGTAGTATAGGGCAGAAAGAGACCCAGTACTTC.

The chain joins TRBV27 to TRBJ2-1; 9 bases fit TRBD1. This CDR3 contains 14 residues. Germline V gene data show CDR1 as MNHEY and CDR2 as SMNVEV (reference sequence). Losses at the gene ends were 6 bases for V and 3 bases for J; bases not matched to a gene: 3. CDR3 bases: TGTGCCAGCAGCCGGGACAGGGACTACAATGAGCAGTTCTTC. Protein product: CASSRDRDYNEQFF.

This clone has just a few counts. J is TRBJ1-4 and V is TRBV2; D possibly corresponds to TRBD1 (5 bases). The germline V and J ends were trimmed by 4 bases and 5 bases, with 14 bases remaining between them. The CDR3 loop spans 15 amino acids. From germline, CDR1 is SNHLY and CDR2 FYNNEI. The CDR3 DNA sequence: TGTGCCAGCAGTGGTTACAGACAGCAGAATGAAAAACTGTTTTTT. It codes for CASSGYRQQNEKLFF.

The chain uses TRBV4-2 and TRBJ2-2; possible D gene TRBD1, 6 bases. V lost 4 bases to trimming and J lost 2 bases, with 11 bases between them. Germline V gene sequence: CDR1 LGHNA, CDR2 YNFKEQ. The CDR3 length is 15 residues. The CDR3 nucleotides are TGTGCCAGCAGCCCCCGACAGGATAACACCGGGGAGCTGTTTTTT. Translation gives CASSPRQDNTGELFF.

The chain uses TRBV19 and TRBJ1-5, with D possibly TRBD1 on 5 matching bases. The germline V gene has CDR1 LNHDA and CDR2 SQIVND (reference sequence). The V and J ends lost 3 bases and 4 bases respectively, with 13 bases between them. The CDR3 has 15 residues. CDR3 coding DNA: TGTGCCAGTAGTATCTGGGGACTACGGAATCAGCCCCAGCATTTT. Amino acid sequence: CASSIWGLRNQPQHF.

This clone was recorded once. The chain joins TRBV19 to TRBJ1-1; TRBD1 aligns across 8 bases. The CDR3 covers 17 residues. Germline lookup yields CDR1 LNHDA and CDR2 SQIVND (reference sequence). V shed 5 bases, J shed 1 base, and the junction held 12 bases outside the gene matches. CDR3 sequence (DNA): TGTGCCAGTAGTTCCACAGGGGGGAGAAGGGGGAACACTGAAGCTTTCTTT. Translation: CASSSTGGRRGNTEAFF.

CDR3 region: CASSEVRGSNEKLFF. In DNA form, the CDR3 reads TGTGCCAGCAGTGAAGTTAGGGGATCTAATGAAAAACTGTTTTTT. The V gene is TRBV6-1, the J gene TRBJ1-4, with a possible D match to TRBD1 (5 bases). The germline V and J ends were trimmed by 1 base and 3 bases, with 9 bases remaining between them. Germline loops: CDR1 MNHNS, CDR2 SASEGT. The CDR3 extends over 15 amino acids.

This CDR3 reads CSGGRETQYF. In nucleotides, the CDR3 is TGTTCGGGGGGAAGAGAGACCCAGTACTTC. The rearrangement links TRBV30 to TRBJ2-5, with 7 bases that match TRBD2. Germline-derived CDR1 and CDR2 are GTSNPN and SVGIG (reference sequence). The CDR3 contains 10 residues.

This chain links TRBV28 with TRBJ2-3; 7 positions match TRBD2. This CDR3 is 13 amino acids long. Germline assignment: CDR1 MDHEN and CDR2 SYDVKM. V was pared by 10 bases and J by 3 bases, with 7 bases of the junction left unmatched. CDR3 amino acids: CATGGMETDTQYF. For the CDR3, the DNA is TGTGCCACCGGGGGGATGGAGACAGATACGCAGTATTTT.

This clone was seen more than once but under ten times. The gene calls are TRBV4-2 and TRBJ1-2; 10 nucleotides align to TRBD1. The CDR3 extends over 14 amino acids. Germline V CDR1 and CDR2: LGHNA, YNFKEQ. The trim removed 4 bases at V and 3 bases at J, leaving 2 bases unmatched. The CDR3 reads CASSPGTGDYGYTF. The CDR3 DNA reads TGTGCCAGCAGCCCAGGGACAGGGGACTATGGCTACACCTTC.

The rearrangement links TRBV12-3 or TRBV12-4 to TRBJ1-1; D might be TRBD1 (6 bases). The CDR3 is 11 amino acids. Trimming shortened V by 7 bases and J by 3 bases, and 6 bases separated the two germline ends. The CDR3 nucleotides are TGTGCCAGCAACAGGGACACTGAAGCTTTCTTT. Protein: CASNRDTEAFF.

This rearrangement joins TRBV2 to TRBJ1-5; 7 bases match TRBD1. The CDR3 sequence is 15 residues long. Losses at the gene ends were 6 bases for V and 2 bases for J; bases not matched to a gene: 7. Germline V gene lookup returns CDR1 SNHLY and CDR2 FYNNEI. The chain's CDR3 is CASREDRTRNQPQHF. The CDR3 nucleotides read TGTGCCAGCAGGGAGGACAGGACACGCAATCAGCCCCAGCATTTT.

This sequence joins TRBV18 and TRBJ2-5, with D perhaps matching TRBD1 (5 bases). V lost 2 bases to trimming and J lost 1 base, with 8 bases between them. The CDR3 is made up of 14 amino acids. The germline CDR1 and CDR2 sequences are KGHSH and LQKENI. The CDR3 protein is CASSPNTGQETQYF. The CDR3 bases are TGTGCCAGCTCACCAAATACAGGCCAAGAGACCCAGTACTTC.

The chain is built from TRBV11-1 and TRBJ2-7, with TRBD1 matching over 7 bases. Germline assignment: CDR1 SGHAT and CDR2 FQDESV (reference sequence). V was pared by 0 bases and J by 0 bases, with 8 bases of the junction left unmatched. This CDR3 region has 17 residues. The CDR3 bases are TGTGCCAGCAGCTTAGCCCTGGGACAGATAAGCTCCTACGAGCAGTACTTC. This gives the protein CASSLALGQISSYEQYF.

In nucleotides, the CDR3 is TGTGCCAGCAGCTTAGCGGGCGGGAGTTGGAATTCACCCCTCCACTTT. The encoded protein is CASSLAGGSWNSPLHF. The chain recombines TRBV7-2 with TRBJ1-6, with unresolved D. The germline CDR1 and CDR2 sequences are SGHTA and FQGNSA. V shed 0 bases and J shed 7 bases, with 13 bases lying between them. The CDR3 has 16 residues.

The rearrangement joins TRBV5-1 to TRBJ2-7; 7 bases align to TRBD1. Germline V CDR1 and CDR2: SGHRS, YFSETQ. V lost 4 bases and J lost 2; bases outside the gene matches: 9. The CDR3 has 15 residues. CDR3 protein: CASSAGTDITYEQYF. The CDR3 coding sequence is TGCGCCAGCAGCGCCGGGACAGACATTACCTACGAGCAGTACTTC. Supplemented by reference TRBV5-1 and TRBJ2-7, the full variable domain reads KAGVTQTPRYLIKTRGQQVTLSCSPISGHRSVSWYQQTPGQGLQFLFEYFSETQRNKGNFPGRFSGRQFSNSRSEMNVSTLELGDSALYLCASSAGTDITYEQYFGPGTRLTVT.

The chain carries TRBV6-5 and TRBJ2-3; TRBD1 agrees at 7 bases. The germline gives CDR1 MNHEY, CDR2 SVGAGI. V was pared by 4 bases and J by 11 bases, with 15 bases of the junction left unmatched. The CDR3 sequence is 15 residues long. The CDR3, as DNA: TGTGCCAGCAGTTCCTCCCCGGGACAGTCCGCCGAGCAGTATTTT. Encoded protein: CASSSSPGQSAEQYF.